The 7 T cell receptor beta chains given below trace back to one sample, sequenced in a study of blood T cell repertoires in COVID-19. Libraries were prepared by immunoSEQ multiplex PCR; TCRdb keeps only in-frame clonotypes and omits some of them. The sample lists just under 150,000 clones, more than 75% occurring once. The sample was peripheral blood. The receptors come from a human donor in a cohort sampled during active COVID-19.

This clone was counted only a few times. V and J are TRBV25-1 and TRBJ2-7; 8 positions agree with TRBD2. The trim removed 5 bases at V and 2 bases at J, leaving 17 bases unmatched. The CDR3 sequence is 18 residues long. The germline CDR1 and CDR2 sequences are MGHDK and SYGVNS. CDR3: CASSYHGRALRHTYEQYV. DNA of the CDR3: TGTGCCAGCAGTTATCACGGGAGGGCTCTTAGGCACACCTACGAGCAGTACGTC.

The V gene is TRBV5-4, the J gene TRBJ1-1; D not resolved. The length of the CDR3 is 15 residues. V lost 4 bases to trimming and J lost 5 bases, with 18 bases between them. The germline gives CDR1 SGHNT, CDR2 YYREEE (reference sequence). The CDR3 nucleotides read TGTGCCAGCAGCCCCCAGCTCGACGGGAGGACTGAAGCTTTCTTT. Encoded protein: CASSPQLDGRTEAFF.

This clone was counted once. The rearrangement links TRBV28 to TRBJ1-3; a weak D match, TRBD1 (6 bases). CDR1 is MDHEN, CDR2 SYDVKM, per germline. V lost 5 bases, J lost 4 bases, and 15 bases lay in between. The CDR3 consists of 15 residues. CDR3 DNA sequence: TGTGCCAGCAGTCCTTCCTTGGGACAAGGAAACACCATATATTTT. Translating it yields CASSPSLGQGNTIYF.

The rearrangement joins TRBV7-8 to TRBJ2-7, with a tentative D call TRBD1 (5 bases). The CDR3 is 17 amino acids. Germline V gene sequence: CDR1 SGHVS, CDR2 FQNEAQ. Trimming stripped 1 base from V and 6 bases from J, with 22 bases between. The CDR3 sequence is CASSLVGSAGITREQYF. CDR3 DNA: TGTGCCAGCAGCTTAGTTGGATCGGCAGGGATTACCCGCGAGCAGTACTTC.

The genes are TRBV15 and TRBJ2-1; 12 bases match TRBD2. The CDR3 covers 15 residues. The V and J ends lost 3 bases and 16 bases, in that order; junction bases with no gene match: 13. Looked up from germline, CDR1 is LNHNV and CDR2 is YYDKDF (reference sequence). The DNA for the CDR3 is TGTGCCACCAGCAGCACCCCTACTAGCGGGAGGAGTTTCTTCTTC. Translating gives CATSSTPTSGRSFFF.

The chain uses TRBV5-4 and TRBJ2-1; 9 nucleotides agree with TRBD1. CDR3 length: 16 amino acids. J lost 6 bases, V lost 0 bases, and 7 bases had no gene match. The germline V gene encodes CDR1 SGHNT and CDR2 YYREEE (reference sequence). For the CDR3, the DNA is TGTGCCAGCAGCTTGGAGGGGGGACAGGGATTCAATGAGCAGTTCTTC. Encoded protein: CASSLEGGQGFNEQFF.

The rearrangement joins TRBV19 to TRBJ1-2; the match to TRBD1 covers 7 bases. V trimming: 3 bases; J trimming: 12 bases; junction bases outside the gene matches: 10. The CDR3 covers 13 residues. Looked up from germline, CDR1 is LNHDA and CDR2 is SQIVND (reference sequence). The CDR3 coding sequence is TGTGCCAGTAGTATTACAGGGGCAACCTCAAACACCTTC. It is translated as CASSITGATSNTF.